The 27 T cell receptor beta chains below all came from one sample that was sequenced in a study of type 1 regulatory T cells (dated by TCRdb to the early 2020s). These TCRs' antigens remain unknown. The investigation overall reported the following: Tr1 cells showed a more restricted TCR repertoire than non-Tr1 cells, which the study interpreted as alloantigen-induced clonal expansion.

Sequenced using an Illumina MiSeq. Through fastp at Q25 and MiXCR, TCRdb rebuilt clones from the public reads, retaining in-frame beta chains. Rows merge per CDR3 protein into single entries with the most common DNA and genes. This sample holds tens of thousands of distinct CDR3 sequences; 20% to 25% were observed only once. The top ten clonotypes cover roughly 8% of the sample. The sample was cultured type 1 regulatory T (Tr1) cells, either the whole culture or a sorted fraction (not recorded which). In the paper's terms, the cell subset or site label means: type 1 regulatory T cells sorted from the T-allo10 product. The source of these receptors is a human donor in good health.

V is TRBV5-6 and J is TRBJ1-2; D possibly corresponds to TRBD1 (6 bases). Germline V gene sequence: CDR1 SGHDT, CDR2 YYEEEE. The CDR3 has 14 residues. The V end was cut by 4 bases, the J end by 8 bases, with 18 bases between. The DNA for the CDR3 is TGTGCCAGCAGCCCCGGGGGCAGGGGAGGCGGCTACACCTTC. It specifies CASSPGGRGGGYTF.

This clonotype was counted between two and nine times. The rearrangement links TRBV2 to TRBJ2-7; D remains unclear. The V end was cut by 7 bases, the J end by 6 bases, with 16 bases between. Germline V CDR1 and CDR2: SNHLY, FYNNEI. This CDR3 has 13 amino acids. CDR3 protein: CASTEGVSGEQYF. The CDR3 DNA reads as TGTGCCAGCACCGAAGGTGTATCGGGCGAGCAGTACTTC.

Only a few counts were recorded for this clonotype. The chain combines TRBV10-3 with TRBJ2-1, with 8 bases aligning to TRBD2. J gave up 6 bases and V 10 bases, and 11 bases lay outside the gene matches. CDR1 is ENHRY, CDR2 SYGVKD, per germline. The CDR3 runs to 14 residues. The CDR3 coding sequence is TGTGCCACATCTCTAGCGGGCCCCCCCAATGAGCAGTTCTTC. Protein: CATSLAGPPNEQFF.

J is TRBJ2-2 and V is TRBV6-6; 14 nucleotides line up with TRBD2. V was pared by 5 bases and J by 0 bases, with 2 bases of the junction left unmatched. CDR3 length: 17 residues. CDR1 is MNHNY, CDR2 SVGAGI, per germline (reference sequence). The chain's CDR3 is CASSPTSGRANTGELFF. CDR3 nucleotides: TGTGCCAGCAGTCCGACTAGCGGGAGGGCGAACACCGGGGAGCTGTTTTTT.

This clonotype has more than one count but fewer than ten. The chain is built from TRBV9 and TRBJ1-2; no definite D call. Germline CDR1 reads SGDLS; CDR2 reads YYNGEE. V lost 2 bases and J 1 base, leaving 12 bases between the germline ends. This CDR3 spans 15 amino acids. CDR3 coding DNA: TGTGCCAGCAGCGTCGGGCCTGTGGATAACTATGGCTACACCTTC. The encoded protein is CASSVGPVDNYGYTF. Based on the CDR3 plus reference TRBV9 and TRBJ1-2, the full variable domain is DSGVTQTPKHLITATGQRVTLRCSPRSGDLSVYWYQQSLDQGLQFLIQYYNGEERAKGNILERFSAQQFPDLHSELNLSSLELGDSALYFCASSVGPVDNYGYTFGSGTRLTVV.

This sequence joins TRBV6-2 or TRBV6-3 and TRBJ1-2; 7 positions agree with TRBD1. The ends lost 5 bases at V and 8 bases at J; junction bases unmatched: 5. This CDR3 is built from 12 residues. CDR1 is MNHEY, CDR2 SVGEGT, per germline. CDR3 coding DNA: TGTGCCAGCAGTCGGGACAGCTGGGGCTACACCTTC. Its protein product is CASSRDSWGYTF.

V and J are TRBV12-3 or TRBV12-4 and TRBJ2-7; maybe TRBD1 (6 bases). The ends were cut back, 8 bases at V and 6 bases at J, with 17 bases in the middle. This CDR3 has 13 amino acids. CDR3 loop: CASGQGFASEQYF. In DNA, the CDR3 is TGTGCCAGCGGGCAGGGGTTTGCCTCCGAGCAGTACTTC.

The CDR3 loop reads CASSLGLETQYF. The CDR3 nucleotides read TGTGCCAGCAGTTTAGGTCTAGAGACCCAGTACTTC. This chain joins TRBV2 and TRBJ2-5; D gene unclear. Germline CDR1 reads SNHLY; CDR2 reads FYNNEI. Trimming stripped 5 bases from V and 4 bases from J, with 8 bases between. The CDR3 has 12 amino acids. Supplemented by reference TRBV2 and TRBJ2-5, the full variable domain reads EPEVTQTPSHQVTQMGQEVILRCVPISNHLYFYWYRQILGQKVEFLVSFYNNEISEKSEIFDDQFSVERPDGSNFTLKIRSTKLEDSAMYFCASSLGLETQYFGPGTRLLVL.

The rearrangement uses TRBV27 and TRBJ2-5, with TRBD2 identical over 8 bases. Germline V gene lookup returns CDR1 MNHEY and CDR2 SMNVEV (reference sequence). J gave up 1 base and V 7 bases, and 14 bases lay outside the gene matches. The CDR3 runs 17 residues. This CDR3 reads CASKEREAGVVQETQYF. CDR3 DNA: TGTGCCAGCAAGGAGAGGGAAGCGGGAGTGGTCCAAGAGACCCAGTACTTC.

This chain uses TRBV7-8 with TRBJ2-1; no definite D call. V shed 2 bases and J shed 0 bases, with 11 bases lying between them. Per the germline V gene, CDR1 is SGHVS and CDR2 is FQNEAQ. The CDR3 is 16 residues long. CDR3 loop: CASSLRVGSSYNEQFF. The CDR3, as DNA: TGTGCCAGCAGCTTAAGGGTGGGAAGCTCCTACAATGAGCAGTTCTTC.

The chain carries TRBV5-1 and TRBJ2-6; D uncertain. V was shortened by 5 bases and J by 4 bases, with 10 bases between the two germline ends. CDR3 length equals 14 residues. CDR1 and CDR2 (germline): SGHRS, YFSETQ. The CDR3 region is CASREVSGANVLTF. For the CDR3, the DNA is TGCGCCAGCAGAGAGGTCTCCGGGGCCAACGTCCTGACTTTC.

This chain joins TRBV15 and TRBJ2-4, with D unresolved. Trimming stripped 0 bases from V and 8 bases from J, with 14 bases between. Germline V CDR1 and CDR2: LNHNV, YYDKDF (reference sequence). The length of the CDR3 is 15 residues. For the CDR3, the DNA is TGTGCCACCAGCAGAGATCGTGTAGATGGGGACATTCAGTACTTC. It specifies CATSRDRVDGDIQYF.

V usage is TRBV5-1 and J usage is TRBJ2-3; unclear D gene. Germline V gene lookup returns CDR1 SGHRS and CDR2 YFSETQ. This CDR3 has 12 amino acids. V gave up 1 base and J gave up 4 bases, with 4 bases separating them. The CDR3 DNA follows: TGCGCCAGCAGCTTGCTTGCAGATACGCAGTATTTT. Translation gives CASSLLADTQYF.

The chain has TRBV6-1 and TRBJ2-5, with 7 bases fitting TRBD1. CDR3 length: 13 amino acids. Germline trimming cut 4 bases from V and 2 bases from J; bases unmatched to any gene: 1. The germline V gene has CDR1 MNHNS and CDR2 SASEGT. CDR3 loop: CASSGDSQETQYF. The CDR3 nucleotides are TGTGCCAGCAGTGGGGACAGTCAAGAGACCCAGTACTTC.

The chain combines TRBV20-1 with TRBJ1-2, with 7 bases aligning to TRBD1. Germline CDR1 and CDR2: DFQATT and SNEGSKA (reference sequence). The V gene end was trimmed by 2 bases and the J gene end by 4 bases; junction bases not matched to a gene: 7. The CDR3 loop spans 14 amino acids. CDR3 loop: CSARKGATPYGYTF. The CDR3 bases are TGCAGTGCTAGAAAGGGGGCGACGCCCTATGGCTACACCTTC.

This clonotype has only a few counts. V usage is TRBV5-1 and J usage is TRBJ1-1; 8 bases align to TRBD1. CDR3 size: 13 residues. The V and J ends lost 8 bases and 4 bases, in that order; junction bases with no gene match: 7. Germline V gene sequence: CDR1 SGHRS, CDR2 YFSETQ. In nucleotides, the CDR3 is TGCGCCAGTACCGGGACAGGAAGCACTGAAGCTTTCTTT. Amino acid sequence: CASTGTGSTEAFF.

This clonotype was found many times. The CDR3 nucleotides are TGTGCCTGGAGTGTAAGTCGCTACGAGCAGTACTTC. This gives the protein CAWSVSRYEQYF. This chain uses TRBV30 with TRBJ2-7; D remains ambiguous. Trimming took 0 bases from V and 3 from J, leaving 6 bases between them. The CDR3 runs 12 residues. Germline V gene sequence: CDR1 GTSNPN, CDR2 SVGIG (reference sequence).

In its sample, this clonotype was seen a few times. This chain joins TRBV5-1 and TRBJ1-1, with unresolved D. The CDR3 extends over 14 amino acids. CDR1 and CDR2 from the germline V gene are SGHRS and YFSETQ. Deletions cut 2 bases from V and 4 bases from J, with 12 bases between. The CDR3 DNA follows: TGCGCCAGCAGCTTCGACATCACGTCCACTGAAGCTTTCTTT. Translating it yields CASSFDITSTEAFF. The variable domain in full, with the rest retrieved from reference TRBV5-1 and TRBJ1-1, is KAGVTQTPRYLIKTRGQQVTLSCSPISGHRSVSWYQQTPGQGLQFLFEYFSETQRNKGNFPGRFSGRQFSNSRSEMNVSTLELGDSALYLCASSFDITSTEAFFGQGTRLTVV.

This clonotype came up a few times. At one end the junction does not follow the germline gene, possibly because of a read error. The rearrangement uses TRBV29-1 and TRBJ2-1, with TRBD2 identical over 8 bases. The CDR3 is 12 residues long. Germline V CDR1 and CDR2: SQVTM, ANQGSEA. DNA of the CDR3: TGCAGCGTCGAAGCGGGGACTAGTGAGCAGTTCTTC. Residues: CSVEAGTSEQFF.

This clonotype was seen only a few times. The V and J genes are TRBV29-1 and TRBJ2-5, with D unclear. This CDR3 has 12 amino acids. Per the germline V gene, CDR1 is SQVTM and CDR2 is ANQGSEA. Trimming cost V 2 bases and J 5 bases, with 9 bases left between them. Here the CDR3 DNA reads TGCAGCGTTGAAAGAGTCAGGGAGACCCAGTACTTC. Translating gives CSVERVRETQYF.

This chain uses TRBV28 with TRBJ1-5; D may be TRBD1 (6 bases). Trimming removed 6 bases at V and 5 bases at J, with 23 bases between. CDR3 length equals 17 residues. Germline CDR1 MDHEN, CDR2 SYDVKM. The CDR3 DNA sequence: TGTGCCAGCAGCCTGTCCTCATGGACAGCGCTCGATCAGCCCCAGCATTTT. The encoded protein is CASSLSSWTALDQPQHF.

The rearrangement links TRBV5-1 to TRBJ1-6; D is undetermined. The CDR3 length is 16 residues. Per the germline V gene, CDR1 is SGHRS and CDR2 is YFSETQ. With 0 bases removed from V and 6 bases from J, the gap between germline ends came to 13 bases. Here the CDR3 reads CASSLVQQVFNSPLHF. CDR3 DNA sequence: TGCGCCAGCAGCTTGGTTCAGCAGGTCTTTAATTCACCCCTCCACTTT. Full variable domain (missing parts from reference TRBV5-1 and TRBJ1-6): KAGVTQTPRYLIKTRGQQVTLSCSPISGHRSVSWYQQTPGQGLQFLFEYFSETQRNKGNFPGRFSGRQFSNSRSEMNVSTLELGDSALYLCASSLVQQVFNSPLHFGNGTRLTVT.

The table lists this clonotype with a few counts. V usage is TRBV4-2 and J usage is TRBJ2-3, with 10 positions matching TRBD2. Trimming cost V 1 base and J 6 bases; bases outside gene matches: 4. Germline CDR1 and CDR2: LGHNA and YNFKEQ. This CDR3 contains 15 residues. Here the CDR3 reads CASSQVTAGGDTQYF. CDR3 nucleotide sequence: TGTGCCAGCAGCCAAGTTACAGCGGGGGGGGATACGCAGTATTTT.

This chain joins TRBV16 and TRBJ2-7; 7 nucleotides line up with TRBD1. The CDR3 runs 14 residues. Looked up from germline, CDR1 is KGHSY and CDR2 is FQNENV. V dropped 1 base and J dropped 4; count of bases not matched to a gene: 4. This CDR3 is CASSQLAGGYEQYF. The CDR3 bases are TGTGCCAGCAGCCAATTGGCAGGGGGTTACGAGCAGTACTTC. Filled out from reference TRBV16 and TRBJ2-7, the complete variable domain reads GEEVAQTPKHLVRGEGQKAKLYCAPIKGHSYVFWYQQVLKNEFKFLISFQNENVFDETGMPKERFSAKCLPNSPCSLEIQATKLEDSAVYFCASSQLAGGYEQYFGPGTRLTVT.

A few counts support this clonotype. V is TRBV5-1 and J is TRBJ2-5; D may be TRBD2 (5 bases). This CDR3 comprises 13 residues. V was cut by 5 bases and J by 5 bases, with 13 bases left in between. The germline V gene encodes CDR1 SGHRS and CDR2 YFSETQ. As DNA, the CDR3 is TGCGCCAGCAGGAGCGGTGGGGTGGAGACCCAGTACTTC. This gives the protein CASRSGGVETQYF. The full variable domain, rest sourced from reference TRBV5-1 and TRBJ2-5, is KAGVTQTPRYLIKTRGQQVTLSCSPISGHRSVSWYQQTPGQGLQFLFEYFSETQRNKGNFPGRFSGRQFSNSRSEMNVSTLELGDSALYLCASRSGGVETQYFGPGTRLLVL.

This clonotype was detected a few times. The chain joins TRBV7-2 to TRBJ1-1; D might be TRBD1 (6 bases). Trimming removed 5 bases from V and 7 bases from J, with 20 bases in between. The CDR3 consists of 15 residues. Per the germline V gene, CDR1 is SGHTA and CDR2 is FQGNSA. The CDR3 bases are TGTGCCAGCAGCCTCAGGGGACCCGGGCGGGGTGAAGCTTTCTTT. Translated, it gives CASSLRGPGRGEAFF.

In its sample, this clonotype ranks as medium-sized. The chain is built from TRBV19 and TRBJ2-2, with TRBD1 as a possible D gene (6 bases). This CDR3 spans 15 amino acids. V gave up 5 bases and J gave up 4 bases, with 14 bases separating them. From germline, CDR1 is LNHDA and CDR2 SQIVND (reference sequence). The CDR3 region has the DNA TGTGCCAGTAGTTCGCCGGGACACCTCACCGGGGAGCTGTTTTTT. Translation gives CASSSPGHLTGELFF.